A selection of T cell receptor beta chains follows, all from one sample in a study of blood T cell repertoires in COVID-19. Method: immunoSEQ multiplex PCR; TCRdb's copy keeps in-frame clones and lacks some. The sample contains 150,000 to 200,000 clones, about 88% of which appear only once. The sample comprised peripheral blood. The receptors shown here come from a man between 70 and 80 years old with active or convalescent COVID-19. CDR3s include the opening cysteine and the closing phenylalanine or tryptophan. Fields, in order: V gene, CDR3 protein.

v_gene: TRBV28; CDR3aa: CASSQPSQIYSPLHF
v_gene: TRBV28; CDR3aa: CASSLFRGRGYTF
v_gene: TRBV24-1; CDR3aa: CATSVGYQETQYF
v_gene: TRBV4-3; CDR3aa: CASSQAGQGIGELFF
v_gene: TRBV5-4; CDR3aa: CASSFEGYGYTF
v_gene: TRBV6-5; CDR3aa: CASSPGQGGTGELFF
v_gene: TRBV3-1/TRBV3-2; CDR3aa: CASSTNKRGTRYEQYF
v_gene: TRBV30; CDR3aa: CAWSPGHPTGELFF
v_gene: TRBV5-5; CDR3aa: CASSLIGEARGLNSPLHF
v_gene: TRBV12-3/TRBV12-4; CDR3aa: CASSLLYTGELFF
v_gene: TRBV6-5; CDR3aa: CASSYWAGGETEAFF
v_gene: TRBV2; CDR3aa: CASSGRTGGRNSPLHF
v_gene: TRBV6-2/TRBV6-3; CDR3aa: CASSRTGNEQFF
v_gene: TRBV19; CDR3aa: CASSSRGSGANVLTF
v_gene: TRBV11-2; CDR3aa: CASSLVDSGSSPLHF
v_gene: TRBV23-1; CDR3aa: CASSQPPTGSLGYTF
v_gene: TRBV14; CDR3aa: CASSQVSFADTQYF
v_gene: TRBV6-5; CDR3aa: CASRDGGSLNTEAFF
v_gene: TRBV18; CDR3aa: CASSRGGTDTQYF
v_gene: TRBV28; CDR3aa: CASSHYEQYF
v_gene: TRBV10-3; CDR3aa: CATWGGFDNEKLFF
v_gene: TRBV19; CDR3aa: CASSHLREGDDYGYTF
v_gene: TRBV30; CDR3aa: CALGTSGSNEQFF
v_gene: TRBV4-3; CDR3aa: CASSGGLAGGRDTQYF
v_gene: TRBV5-3; CDR3aa: CARSRTGTSGGSDNEQFF
v_gene: TRBV5-6; CDR3aa: CASSSRQDPNEKLFF
v_gene: TRBV28; CDR3aa: CASSTTGDGNTIYF
v_gene: TRBV7-2; CDR3aa: CASSLDSGRTDTQYF